The sequence of this T cell receptor beta chain was determined in a study of identical twins. A few counts support this clonotype. TCRdb redid the calling of the 5' RACE reads with MiXCR, one entry per CDR3 protein. This sample has more than 600,000 distinct CDR3 sequences, with 15% to 20% found just once. V was pared by 5 bases and J by 5 bases, with 10 bases between. Looked up from germline, CDR1 is MNHEY and CDR2 is SVGEGT. The CDR3 covers 13 residues. The same sample was also studied in work on T cells expressing NK-cell markers. That source notes: As a fraction of CD8+ T cells, dominant NKG2C+ clonotypes reached about 1.0-7.5% in six donors.

This clonotype was sampled from a woman aged 18-35 years in good health. The sequencing sample was made of PBMCs. The chain carries TRBV6-2 or TRBV6-3 and TRBJ2-1; unclear D gene. The CDR3 nucleotides are TGTGCCAGCAGTCCCCCGCCGGACAATGAGCAGTTCTTC. It encodes CASSPPPDNEQFF.